This TCR beta chain was recovered during a study of blood T cells in healthy people across ages. Donors were systemically healthy Caucasian individuals from Russia aged roughly 6 to 100 years. Primers used in a second PCR of about 7 to 11 cycles were a sample-barcoded 5' primer and a J-beta primer mix. One entry per CDR3 protein, called by TCRdb with MiXCR from the 5' RACE reads. This table has about 1.8 million distinct CDR3 sequences, 49% appearing once. Trimming took off 5 bases at V and 4 bases at J, with 17 bases between the two ends. CDR3 length equals 15 residues. The sample consisted of blood. V usage is TRBV12-3 or TRBV12-4 and J usage is TRBJ2-5; TRBD1 is a possible D gene (6 bases). This sequence originates from a woman aged 40 to 50 in good health. DNA of the CDR3: TGTGCCAGCAGTACCAACAGGGAAAAAAGAGAGACCCAGTACTTC. Translating it yields CASSTNREKRETQYF.